This T cell receptor beta chain was captured in a study of blood T cell repertoires in COVID-19. Data came from immunoSEQ multiplex PCR; TCRdb stores just in-frame clones and leaves some out. The data contain around 120,000 clones, around 84% of them singletons. The source material was peripheral blood. The TCR sequence derives from a human donor in a cohort sampled during active COVID-19.

CDR3: CARLDSRDYNQPQHF. CDR3 sequence (DNA): TGTGCCAGACTGGACAGCAGGGATTACAATCAGCCCCAGCATTTT. This chain links TRBV3-1 (or the pseudogene TRBV3-2) with TRBJ1-5; weak D call: TRBD1 (6 bases). V lost 9 bases, J lost 3 bases, and 18 bases lay in between. CDR1 is LGHDT, CDR2 YNNKEL, per germline (reference sequence). The CDR3 runs 15 residues.